The text below deals with one T cell receptor (beta chain). No antigen is known for it. This specimen comes from a study of naive and memory T cell subsets. Two oligonucleotides, mixed equimolar, formed the beta constant-region primer covering TRBC1 and TRBC2. TCRdb re-analysed the UMI-ligation and nested PCR reads in MiXCR, keeping a single row per CDR3 protein. The data contain about 90,000 distinct CDR3 sequences, more than 6.5% of them singletons. CMV status came from CD4+ T cell IFNgamma after overnight CMV lysate stimulation of fresh PBMCs. V dropped 1 base and J dropped 6 bases, with 17 bases sitting between them. CDR3 size: 16 residues. Germline loops: CDR1 SGHRS, CDR2 YFSETQ. Regarding the study as a whole: Activation and differentiation may alter RNA-based TCR counts.

This sequence was found in a human donor in good health. The chain employs TRBV5-1 and TRBJ2-1, with D hard to call. The sample consisted of central memory CD4+ T cells from blood. In DNA, the CDR3 is TGCGCCAGCAGCTTGTCCCAATCATGGACGACCAATGAGCAGTTCTTC. Protein sequence: CASSLSQSWTTNEQFF.